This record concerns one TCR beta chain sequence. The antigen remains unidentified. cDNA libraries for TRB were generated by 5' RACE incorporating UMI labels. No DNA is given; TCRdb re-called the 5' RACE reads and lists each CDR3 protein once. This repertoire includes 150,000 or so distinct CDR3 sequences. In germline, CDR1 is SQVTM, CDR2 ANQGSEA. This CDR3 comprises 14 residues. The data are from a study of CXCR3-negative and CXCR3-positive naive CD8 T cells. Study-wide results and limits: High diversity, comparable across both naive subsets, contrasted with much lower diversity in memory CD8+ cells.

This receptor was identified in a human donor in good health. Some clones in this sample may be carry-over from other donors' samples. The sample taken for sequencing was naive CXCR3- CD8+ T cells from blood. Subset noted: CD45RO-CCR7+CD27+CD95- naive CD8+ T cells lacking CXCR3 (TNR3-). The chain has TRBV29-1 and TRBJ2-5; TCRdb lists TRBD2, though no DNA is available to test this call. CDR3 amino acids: CSVVTGGPVETQYF.